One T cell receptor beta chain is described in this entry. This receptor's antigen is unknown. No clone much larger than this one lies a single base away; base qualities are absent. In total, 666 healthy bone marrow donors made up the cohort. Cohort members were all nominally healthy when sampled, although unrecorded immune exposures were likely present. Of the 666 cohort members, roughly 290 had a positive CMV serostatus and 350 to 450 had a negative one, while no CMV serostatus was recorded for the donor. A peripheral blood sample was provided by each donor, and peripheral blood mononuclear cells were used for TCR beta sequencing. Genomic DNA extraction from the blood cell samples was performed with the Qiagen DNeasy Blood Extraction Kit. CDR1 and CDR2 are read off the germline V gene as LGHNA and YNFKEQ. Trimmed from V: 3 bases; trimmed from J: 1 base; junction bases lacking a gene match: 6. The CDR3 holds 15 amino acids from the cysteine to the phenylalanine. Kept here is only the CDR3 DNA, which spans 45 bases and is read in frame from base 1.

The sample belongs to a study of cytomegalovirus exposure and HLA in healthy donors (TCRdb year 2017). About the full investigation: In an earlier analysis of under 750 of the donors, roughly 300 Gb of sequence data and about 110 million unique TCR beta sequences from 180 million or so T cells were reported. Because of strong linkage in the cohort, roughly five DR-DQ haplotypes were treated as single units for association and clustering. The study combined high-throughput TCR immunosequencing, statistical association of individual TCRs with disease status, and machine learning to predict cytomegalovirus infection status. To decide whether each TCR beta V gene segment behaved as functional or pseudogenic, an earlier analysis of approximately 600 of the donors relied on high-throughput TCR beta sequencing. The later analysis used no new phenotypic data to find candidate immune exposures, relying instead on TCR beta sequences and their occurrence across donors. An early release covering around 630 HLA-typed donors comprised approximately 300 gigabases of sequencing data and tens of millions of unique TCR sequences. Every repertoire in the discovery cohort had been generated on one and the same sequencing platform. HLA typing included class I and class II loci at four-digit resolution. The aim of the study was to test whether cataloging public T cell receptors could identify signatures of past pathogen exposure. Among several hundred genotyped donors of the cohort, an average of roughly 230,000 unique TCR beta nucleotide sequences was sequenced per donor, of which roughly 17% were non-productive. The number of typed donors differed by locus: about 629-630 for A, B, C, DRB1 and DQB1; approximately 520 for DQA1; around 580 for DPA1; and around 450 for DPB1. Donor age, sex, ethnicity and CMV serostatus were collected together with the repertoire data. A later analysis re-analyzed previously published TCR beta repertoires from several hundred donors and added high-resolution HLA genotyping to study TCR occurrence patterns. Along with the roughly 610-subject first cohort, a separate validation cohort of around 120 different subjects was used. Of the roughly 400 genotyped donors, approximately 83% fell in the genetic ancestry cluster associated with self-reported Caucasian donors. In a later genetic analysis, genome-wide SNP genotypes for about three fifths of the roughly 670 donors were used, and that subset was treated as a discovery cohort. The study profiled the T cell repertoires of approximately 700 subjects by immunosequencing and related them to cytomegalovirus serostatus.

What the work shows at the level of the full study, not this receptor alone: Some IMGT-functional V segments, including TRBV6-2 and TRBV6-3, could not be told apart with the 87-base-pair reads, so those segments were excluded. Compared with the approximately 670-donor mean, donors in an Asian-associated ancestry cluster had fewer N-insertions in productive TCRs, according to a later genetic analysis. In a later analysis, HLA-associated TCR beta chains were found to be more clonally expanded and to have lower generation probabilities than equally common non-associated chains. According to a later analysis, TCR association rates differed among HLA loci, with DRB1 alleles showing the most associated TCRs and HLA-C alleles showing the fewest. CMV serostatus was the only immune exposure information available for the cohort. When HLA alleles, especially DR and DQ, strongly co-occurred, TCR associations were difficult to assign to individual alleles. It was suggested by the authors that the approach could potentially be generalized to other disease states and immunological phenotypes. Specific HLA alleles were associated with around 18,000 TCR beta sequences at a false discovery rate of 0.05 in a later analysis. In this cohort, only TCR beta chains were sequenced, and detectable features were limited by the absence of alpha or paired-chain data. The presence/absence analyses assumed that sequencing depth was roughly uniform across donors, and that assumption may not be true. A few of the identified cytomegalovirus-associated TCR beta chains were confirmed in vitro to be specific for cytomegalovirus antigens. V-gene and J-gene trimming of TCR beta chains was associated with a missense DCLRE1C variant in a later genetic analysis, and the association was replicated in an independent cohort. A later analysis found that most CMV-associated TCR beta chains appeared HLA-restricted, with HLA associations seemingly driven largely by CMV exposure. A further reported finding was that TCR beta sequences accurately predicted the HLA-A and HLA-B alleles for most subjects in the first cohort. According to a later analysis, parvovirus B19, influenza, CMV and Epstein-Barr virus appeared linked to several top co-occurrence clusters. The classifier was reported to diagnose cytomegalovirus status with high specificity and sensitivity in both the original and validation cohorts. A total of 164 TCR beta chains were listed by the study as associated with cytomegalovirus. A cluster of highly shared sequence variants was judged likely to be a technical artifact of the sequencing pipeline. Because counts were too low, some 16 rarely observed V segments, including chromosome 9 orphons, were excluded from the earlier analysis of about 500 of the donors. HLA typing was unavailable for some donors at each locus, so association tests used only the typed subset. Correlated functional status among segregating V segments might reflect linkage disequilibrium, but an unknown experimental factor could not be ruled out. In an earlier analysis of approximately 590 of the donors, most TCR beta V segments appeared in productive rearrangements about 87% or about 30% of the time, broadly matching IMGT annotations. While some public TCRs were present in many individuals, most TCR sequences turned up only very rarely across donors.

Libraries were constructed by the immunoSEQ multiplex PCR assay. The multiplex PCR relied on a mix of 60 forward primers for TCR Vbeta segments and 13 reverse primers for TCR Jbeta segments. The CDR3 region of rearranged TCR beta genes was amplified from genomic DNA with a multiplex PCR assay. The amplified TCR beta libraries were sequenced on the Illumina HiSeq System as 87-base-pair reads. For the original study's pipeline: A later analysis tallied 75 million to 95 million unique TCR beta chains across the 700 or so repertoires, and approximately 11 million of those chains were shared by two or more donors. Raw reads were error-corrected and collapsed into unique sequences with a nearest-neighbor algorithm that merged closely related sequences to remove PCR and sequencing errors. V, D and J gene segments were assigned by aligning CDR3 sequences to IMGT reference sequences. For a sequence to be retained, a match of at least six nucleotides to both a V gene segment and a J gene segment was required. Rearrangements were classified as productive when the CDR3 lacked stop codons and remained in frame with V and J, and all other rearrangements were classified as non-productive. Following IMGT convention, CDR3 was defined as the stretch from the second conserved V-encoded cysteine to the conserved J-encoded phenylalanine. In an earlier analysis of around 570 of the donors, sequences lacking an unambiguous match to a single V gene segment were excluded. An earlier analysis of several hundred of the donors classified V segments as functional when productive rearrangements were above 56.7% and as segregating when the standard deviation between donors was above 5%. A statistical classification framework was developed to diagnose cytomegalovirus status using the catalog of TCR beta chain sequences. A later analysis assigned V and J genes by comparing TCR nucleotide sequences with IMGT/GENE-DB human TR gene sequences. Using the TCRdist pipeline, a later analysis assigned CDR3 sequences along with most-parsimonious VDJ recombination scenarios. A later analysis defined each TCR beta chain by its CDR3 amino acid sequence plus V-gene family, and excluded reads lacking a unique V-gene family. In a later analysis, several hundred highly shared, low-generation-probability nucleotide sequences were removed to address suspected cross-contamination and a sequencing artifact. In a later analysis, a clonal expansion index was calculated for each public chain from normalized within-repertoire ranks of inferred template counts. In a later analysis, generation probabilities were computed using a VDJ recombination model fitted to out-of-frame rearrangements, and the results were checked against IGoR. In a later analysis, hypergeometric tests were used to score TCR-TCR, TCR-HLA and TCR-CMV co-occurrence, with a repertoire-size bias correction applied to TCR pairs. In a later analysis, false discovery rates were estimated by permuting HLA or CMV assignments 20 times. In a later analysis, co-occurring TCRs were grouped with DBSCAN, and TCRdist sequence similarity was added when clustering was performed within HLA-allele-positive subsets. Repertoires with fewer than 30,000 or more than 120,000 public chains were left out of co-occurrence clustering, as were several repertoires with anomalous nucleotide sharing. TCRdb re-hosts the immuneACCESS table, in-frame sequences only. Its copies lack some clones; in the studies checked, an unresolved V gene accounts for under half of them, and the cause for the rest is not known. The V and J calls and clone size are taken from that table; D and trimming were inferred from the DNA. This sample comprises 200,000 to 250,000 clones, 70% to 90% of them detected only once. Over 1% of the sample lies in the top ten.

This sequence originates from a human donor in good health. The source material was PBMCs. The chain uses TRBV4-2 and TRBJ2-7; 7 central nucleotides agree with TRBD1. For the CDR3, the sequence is CASSHATGSSYEQYF. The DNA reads TGTGCCAGCAGCCACGCGACAGGGTCTTCCTACGAGCAGTACTTC.